This T cell receptor beta chain originates from a study of technical replicates of blood from a handful of donors. Libraries were prepared by immunoSEQ multiplex PCR; TCRdb keeps only in-frame clonotypes and omits some of them. The sample has approximately 74,000 clones; about 87% are singletons. The CDR3 covers 16 residues. V dropped 4 bases and J dropped 0; count of bases not matched to a gene: 4. Germline V gene data show CDR1 as SGHRS and CDR2 as YFSETQ. The V and J genes are TRBV5-1 and TRBJ2-6; 7 nucleotides match TRBD2. The TCR sequence derives from a human donor in good health. Some clones in this sample may be carry-over from other donors' samples. Sample: PBMCs. CDR3 residues: CASSKGGSSGANVLTF. The CDR3 DNA reads as TGCGCCAGCAGCAAGGGCGGGAGCTCTGGGGCCAACGTCCTGACTTTC.